A single sample gave rise to the 32 T cell receptor beta chains below, sequenced in a study of T cells after posttransplantation cyclophosphamide (dated by TCRdb to about 2016). The control group consisted of around 10 patients who received myeloablative marrow transplants with methotrexate plus a calcineurin inhibitor and who were sampled 1 year after transplant. Preparation of the library involved the immunoSEQ multiplex PCR assay. Entries here come from immuneACCESS through TCRdb and include only in-frame sequences with V and J called. Some clones fail to appear in such tables; in the studies checked, an unresolved V gene covers under half of the shortfall, and the cause of the remainder is unknown. The sample contains roughly 15,000 clones, 80% to 90% of them found a single time. The ten biggest clones cover about 3% of the sample. The sample was PBMCs, taken around 64 weeks after allogeneic stem cell transplant with calcineurin inhibitor and methotrexate. These TCRs come from a male patient between 25 and 39 years old who received an allogeneic stem cell transplant from an unrelated donor, was CMV-positive, and had acute and chronic GVHD. Some T cells seen after a transplant may have their origin in the graft donor.

The chain employs TRBV5-6 and TRBJ2-5, with 7 bases aligning to TRBD2. The closer fit of TRBJ2-7 to the DNA end suggests the J call may be wrong. The CDR3 runs 12 residues. Germline V gives CDR1 SGHDT, CDR2 YYEEEE. The CDR3 DNA follows: TGTGCCAGCAGCGGGGGGGGCTACGAGCAGTACTTC. Its protein product is CASSGGGYEQYF.

The chain employs TRBV29-1 and TRBJ2-4, with D possibly being TRBD1 (6 bases). CDR1 SQVTM and CDR2 ANQGSEA come from the germline V gene. This CDR3 region has 14 residues. V shed 6 bases and J shed 6 bases, with 18 bases lying between them. As DNA, the CDR3 is TGCAGCGTCACGCTACAGGGAATGGTAAACATTCAGTACTTC. Translated: CSVTLQGMVNIQYF.

The V call is TRBV5-1, the J call TRBJ2-7; perhaps TRBD2 as D (7 bases). Germline lookup yields CDR1 SGHRS and CDR2 YFSETQ. Deletions cut 4 bases from V and 5 bases from J, with 16 bases between. The CDR3 is 14 amino acids. Written as DNA, the CDR3 is TGCGCCAGCAGCCCTGGGGGGGCACCCCACGAGCAGTACTTC. Its protein is CASSPGGAPHEQYF.

This sequence joins TRBV5-1 and TRBJ2-7, with unresolved D. V lost 0 bases and J 3 bases, leaving 4 bases between the germline ends. CDR1 and CDR2 from the germline V gene are SGHRS and YFSETQ. CDR3 length: 12 amino acids. CDR3 residues: CASSLDGYEQYF. The CDR3 coding sequence is TGCGCCAGCAGCTTGGACGGCTACGAGCAGTACTTC.

The chain is built from TRBV7-2 and TRBJ2-7; TRBD1 is a possible D gene (6 bases). Germline assignment: CDR1 SGHTA and CDR2 FQGNSA. Trimming cost V 5 bases and J 6 bases, with 17 bases left between them. The CDR3 spans 14 residues. CDR3 sequence: CASSPYRDLGEQYF. The CDR3 DNA follows: TGTGCCAGCAGCCCGTACAGGGACCTCGGCGAGCAGTACTTC.

The chain links TRBV29-1 to TRBJ1-1, with TRBD1 matching 7 bases. Germline-derived CDR1 and CDR2 are SQVTM and ANQGSEA. Trimming removed 6 bases from V and 2 bases from J; junction bases left unmatched: 6. This CDR3 has 13 residues. CDR3 sequence: CSVITGVNTEAFF. The CDR3 DNA is TGCAGCGTCATAACAGGGGTAAACACTGAAGCTTTCTTT.

This clone was recorded once. This chain links TRBV27 with TRBJ2-7; 10 bases align to TRBD2. The V segment lost 2 bases and the J segment 6 bases; nucleotides outside the gene matches: 10. Germline CDR1 MNHEY, CDR2 SMNVEV (reference sequence). This CDR3 contains 16 residues. The CDR3 here is CASSLTPPAGGGEQYF. The CDR3 bases are TGTGCCAGCAGTTTAACCCCCCCAGCGGGAGGGGGCGAGCAGTACTTC.

J is TRBJ1-2 and V is TRBV29-1, with 9 bases identical to TRBD1. Trimming at V came to 6 bases and at J to 0 bases, leaving 11 bases not matched to a gene. The CDR3 runs to 16 residues. Looked up from germline, CDR1 is SQVTM and CDR2 is ANQGSEA. CDR3 sequence: CSVALVQGATNYGYTF. In DNA, the CDR3 is TGCAGCGTGGCCTTGGTACAGGGGGCGACTAACTATGGCTACACCTTC.

In this sample, this clone turned up a few times. The chain uses TRBV19 and TRBJ2-5, with D possibly being TRBD2 (6 bases). Deletions cut 5 bases from V and 3 bases from J, with 13 bases between. The CDR3 extends over 14 amino acids. Germline assignment: CDR1 LNHDA and CDR2 SQIVND (reference sequence). CDR3 residues: CASSWGGGEETQYF. As DNA, the CDR3 is TGTGCCAGTAGTTGGGGAGGAGGAGAAGAGACCCAGTACTTC.

The rearrangement uses TRBV7-8 and TRBJ1-5; 7 bases fit TRBD1. Germline lookup yields CDR1 SGHVS and CDR2 FQNEAQ. The CDR3 has 15 amino acids. V shed 4 bases, J shed 6 bases, and the junction held 9 bases outside the gene matches. The CDR3 sequence is CASSSRDSLGQPQHF. The CDR3 coding sequence is TGTGCCAGCAGCTCCCGGGACAGCCTCGGTCAGCCCCAGCATTTT.

This chain joins TRBV4-2 and TRBJ1-2, with D uncertain. Germline V gene sequence: CDR1 LGHNA, CDR2 YNFKEQ. The CDR3 is made up of 15 amino acids. Trimming took 0 bases from V and 2 from J, leaving 10 bases between them. CDR3 loop: CASSQDKGGNYGYTF. The DNA of the CDR3 is TGTGCCAGCAGCCAAGATAAGGGAGGCAACTATGGCTACACCTTC.

The chain joins TRBV27 to TRBJ2-7; no clear D gene. Per germline, CDR1 MNHEY and CDR2 SMNVEV (reference sequence). This CDR3 spans 15 amino acids. Trimming left V 0 bases short and J 6 bases short, with 15 bases between. CDR3 amino acids: CASSLSARLASEQYF. CDR3 sequence (DNA): TGTGCCAGCAGTTTATCGGCCAGACTGGCGTCCGAGCAGTACTTC.

The chain carries TRBV7-6 and TRBJ2-3; possibly TRBD2 for D (6 bases). Trimming took 1 base from V and 2 from J, leaving 13 bases between them. CDR1 SGHVS and CDR2 FNYEAQ come from the germline V gene. This CDR3 is built from 16 residues. The CDR3 bases are TGTGCCAGCAGCTTAGGAAGTAGCGGCCACACAGATACGCAGTATTTT. Its translation is CASSLGSSGHTDTQYF.

This chain joins TRBV5-4 and TRBJ1-1, with D perhaps matching TRBD1 (6 bases). Germline V gene sequence: CDR1 SGHNT, CDR2 YYREEE (reference sequence). The CDR3 is 13 residues long. V lost 0 bases to trimming and J lost 6 bases, with 9 bases between them. CDR3 nucleotide sequence: TGTGCCAGCAGCTTGGACAGGGCAGCTGAAGCTTTCTTT. It translates to CASSLDRAAEAFF.

V usage is TRBV19 and J usage is TRBJ1-5; no clear D. CDR3 length equals 13 residues. The germline V gene has CDR1 LNHDA and CDR2 SQIVND (reference sequence). Between the trimmed V and J ends, which lost 8 bases and 13 bases, there was a span of 21 bases. This CDR3 is CASRPPGGNEQHF. The CDR3 DNA reads TGTGCCAGTCGCCCCCCCGGAGGGAACGAACAGCATTTT. Based on the CDR3 plus reference TRBV19 and TRBJ1-5, the full variable domain is DGGITQSPKYLFRKEGQNVTLSCEQNLNHDAMYWYRQDPGQGLRLIYYSQIVNDFQKGDIAEGYSVSREKKESFPLTVTSAQKNPTAFYLCASRPPGGNEQHFGDGTRLSIL.

As DNA, the CDR3 is TGCAGCGCTACCCAGGGGGCGGGGGAGACCCAGTACTTC. Translation gives CSATQGAGETQYF. The genes are TRBV29-1 and TRBJ2-5; TRBD1 aligns across 8 bases. Germline V gene sequence: CDR1 SQVTM, CDR2 ANQGSEA. J was trimmed by 5 bases and V by 7 bases; bases with no gene match: 9. CDR3 length: 13 amino acids.

This chain joins TRBV5-6 and TRBJ2-5; D gene unclear. The CDR3 covers 14 residues. Per the germline V gene, CDR1 is SGHDT and CDR2 is YYEEEE. Trimming removed 2 bases at V and 5 bases at J, with 13 bases between. CDR3 coding DNA: TGTGCCAGCAGCTTACCTGAGGAGTCGGAGACCCAGTACTTC. This gives the protein CASSLPEESETQYF.

V is TRBV19 and J is TRBJ2-7; no definite D call. V lost 4 bases to trimming and J lost 0 bases, with 10 bases between them. Germline CDR1 reads LNHDA; CDR2 reads SQIVND (reference sequence). CDR3 size: 14 residues. Here the CDR3 DNA reads TGTGCCAGTAGTAGTATGGTGAGCTCCTACGAGCAGTACTTC. Translating it yields CASSSMVSSYEQYF.

The V gene is TRBV30, the J gene TRBJ1-1; 7 positions match TRBD1. This CDR3 has 14 amino acids. With V trimmed by 7 bases and J by 0 bases, 8 bases remained unmatched. In germline, CDR1 is GTSNPN, CDR2 SVGIG (reference sequence). CDR3 region: CALDRPPMNTEAFF. The CDR3 coding sequence is TGTGCCTTGGACAGGCCCCCAATGAACACTGAAGCTTTCTTT. Full variable domain (missing parts from reference TRBV30 and TRBJ1-1): SQTIHQWPATLVQPVGSPLSLECTVEGTSNPNLYWYRQAAGRGLQLLFYSVGIGQISSEVPQNLSASRPQDRQFILSSKKLLLSDSGFYLCALDRPPMNTEAFFGQGTRLTVV.

The table lists this clone with a count of one. J is TRBJ1-2 and V is TRBV5-1; D is ambiguous. The CDR3 has 14 residues. Trimming left V 2 bases short and J 1 base short, with 9 bases between. CDR1 SGHRS and CDR2 YFSETQ come from the germline V gene. In DNA form, the CDR3 reads TGCGCCAGCAGCTTTGAACAGTTTAACTATGGCTACACCTTC. Its translation: CASSFEQFNYGYTF. The full variable domain, completed using reference TRBV5-1 and TRBJ1-2, is KAGVTQTPRYLIKTRGQQVTLSCSPISGHRSVSWYQQTPGQGLQFLFEYFSETQRNKGNFPGRFSGRQFSNSRSEMNVSTLELGDSALYLCASSFEQFNYGYTFGSGTRLTVV.

The chain uses TRBV7-3 and TRBJ1-2; 7 bases line up with TRBD1. The CDR3 totals 15 residues. J gave up 2 bases and V 5 bases, and 8 bases lay outside the gene matches. From germline, CDR1 is SGHTA and CDR2 FQGTGA. The CDR3 sequence: CASSREGAQNYGYTF. Here the CDR3 DNA reads TGTGCCAGCAGCCGCGAGGGGGCGCAAAACTATGGCTACACCTTC.

The chain recombines TRBV4-1 with TRBJ2-7; 7 bases line up with TRBD2. Trimming removed 4 bases from V and 0 bases from J; junction bases left unmatched: 3. Germline CDR1 is MGHRA and CDR2 is YSYEKL. The CDR3 spans 14 residues. CDR3 amino acids: CASSRRGTSYEQYF. DNA for the CDR3: TGCGCCAGCAGCCGGCGGGGGACCTCCTACGAGCAGTACTTC.

The chain carries TRBV4-3 and TRBJ2-7; perhaps TRBD1 as D (7 bases). The CDR3 totals 16 residues. V lost 1 base and J 3 bases, leaving 16 bases between the germline ends. Germline CDR1 LGHNA, CDR2 YSLEER. This CDR3 is CASSQVIGQGGYEQYF. The DNA for the CDR3 is TGCGCCAGCAGCCAAGTGATAGGGCAGGGGGGCTACGAGCAGTACTTC.

The chain has TRBV5-4 and TRBJ2-4; a weak D match, TRBD2 (6 bases). V lost 2 bases and J lost 7, with 13 bases in between. This CDR3 is 14 amino acids long. Looked up from germline, CDR1 is SGHNT and CDR2 is YYREEE (reference sequence). Here the CDR3 DNA reads TGTGCCAGCAGCTTATACGGGAGCGGTAACATTCAGTACTTC. Encoded protein: CASSLYGSGNIQYF.

This clone has just one count. The rearrangement joins TRBV9 to TRBJ2-1; D gene uncertain. V gave up 0 bases and J gave up 2 bases, with 15 bases separating them. Germline CDR1 and CDR2: SGDLS and YYNGEE. This CDR3 is 17 amino acids long. CDR3 bases: TGTGCCAGCAGCGTAGACCGGCTGACGAGGACCTACAATGAGCAGTTCTTC. This encodes CASSVDRLTRTYNEQFF.

This chain links TRBV14 with TRBJ2-1, with a weak D call TRBD2 (6 bases). The V gene's germline CDR1 is SGHDN and CDR2 FVKESK. V was trimmed by 2 bases and J by 4 bases, leaving 15 bases between them. The CDR3 loop spans 16 amino acids. The CDR3 sequence: CASSQMGRGIYNEQFF. Here the CDR3 DNA reads TGTGCCAGCAGCCAAATGGGGCGGGGAATATACAATGAGCAGTTCTTC.

The V call is TRBV27, the J call TRBJ2-3; 9 positions agree with TRBD2. V was pared by 4 bases and J by 2 bases, with 4 bases of the junction left unmatched. Per germline, CDR1 MNHEY and CDR2 SMNVEV (reference sequence). This CDR3 comprises 15 residues. CDR3 bases: TGTGCCAGCAGTTGGGCGGGAGGGTCCACAGATACGCAGTATTTT. Amino acids: CASSWAGGSTDTQYF.

V gene TRBV25-1 combines with J gene TRBJ2-3; 7 nucleotides align to TRBD1. V shed 6 bases, J shed 1 base, and the junction held 4 bases outside the gene matches. Germline CDR1 is MGHDK and CDR2 is SYGVNS. The length of the CDR3 is 14 residues. The CDR3 nucleotides are TGTGCCAGCAGCCTCGGACAGGGCACAGATACGCAGTATTTT. Translating it yields CASSLGQGTDTQYF.

V gene TRBV5-8 combines with J gene TRBJ1-2; the D gene is possibly TRBD1 (6 bases). The germline CDR1 and CDR2 sequences are SGHTS and YDEGEE. The CDR3 loop spans 15 amino acids. The V and J ends lost 1 base and 4 bases respectively, with 14 bases between them. The CDR3 DNA sequence: TGTGCCAGCAGCTTGATGGGTGGGGGCCTCTATGGCTACACCTTC. Encoded protein: CASSLMGGGLYGYTF. The full variable domain, rest sourced from reference TRBV5-8 and TRBJ1-2, is EAGVTQSPTHLIKTRGQQATLRCSPISGHTSVYWYQQALGLGLQFLLWYDEGEERNRGNFPPRFSGRQFPNYSSELNVNALELEDSALYLCASSLMGGGLYGYTFGSGTRLTVV.

The chain combines TRBV19 with TRBJ2-5; 8 nucleotides line up with TRBD1. Trimming took 3 bases from V and 0 from J; bases not matched to a gene: 6. This CDR3 has 16 residues. Germline CDR1 reads LNHDA; CDR2 reads SQIVND (reference sequence). The CDR3 here is CASSIRGRMYQETQYF. CDR3 in DNA: TGTGCCAGTAGTATCAGGGGGCGAATGTACCAAGAGACCCAGTACTTC.

This sequence joins TRBV6-5 and TRBJ1-2; D gene ambiguous. V dropped 8 bases and J dropped 0 bases, with 13 bases sitting between them. The CDR3 runs to 14 residues. Germline values: CDR1 MNHEY, CDR2 SVGAGI. The CDR3 sequence is CASLKATANYGYTF. For the CDR3, the DNA is TGTGCCAGCCTTAAAGCTACAGCTAACTATGGCTACACCTTC.

The chain has TRBV2 and TRBJ2-1; 11 bases fit TRBD1. Germline loops: CDR1 SNHLY, CDR2 FYNNEI. V gave up 6 bases and J gave up 4 bases; unmatched junction bases: 8. This CDR3 is built from 16 residues. The CDR3 DNA follows: TGTGCCAGCAGGGATTGGGACAGGGGGTCTTACAATGAGCAGTTCTTC. It is translated as CASRDWDRGSYNEQFF.